This T cell receptor (beta chain) was recovered during a study of T cells in Graves' hyperthyroidism and ophthalmopathy. With a duration under 2 months, the hyperthyroidism was newly diagnosed in patients aged 18 to 65. Thyroid ultrasound, orbital computed tomography, clinical symptoms, and serum thyroxine and TRAb underpinned diagnoses. RNA transcripts served as the template for amplifying TCR beta CDR3 regions. During a first-round RT-PCR of the TCR CDR3, the HTBI primer set was used. TCRdb reprocessed the multiplex PCR reads via MiXCR and lists one record per CDR3 protein. The sample consists of 45,000 to 50,000 distinct CDR3 sequences, 45% to 50% of them appearing once. The length of the CDR3 is 13 residues. Trimming took off 3 bases at V and 5 bases at J, with 11 bases between the two ends.

The sequenced material came from peripheral blood or thyroid tissue (not recorded which). The rearrangement uses TRBV12-3 or TRBV12-4 and TRBJ2-7; the D gene is possibly TRBD1 (6 bases). The sequence was collected from a woman in her 50s with Graves' hyperthyroidism. CDR3 sequence reads: CASSFGRDNEQYF. DNA of the CDR3: TGTGCCAGCAGTTTTGGCAGGGACAACGAGCAGTACTTC.